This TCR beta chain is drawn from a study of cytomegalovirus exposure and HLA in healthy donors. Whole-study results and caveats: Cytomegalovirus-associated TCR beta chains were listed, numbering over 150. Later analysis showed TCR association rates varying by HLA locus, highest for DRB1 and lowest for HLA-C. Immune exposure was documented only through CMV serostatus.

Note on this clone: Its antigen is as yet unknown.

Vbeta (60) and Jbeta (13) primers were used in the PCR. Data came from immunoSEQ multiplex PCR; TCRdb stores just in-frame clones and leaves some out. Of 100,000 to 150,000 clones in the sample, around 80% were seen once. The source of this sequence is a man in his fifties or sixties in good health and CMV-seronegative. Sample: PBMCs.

The CDR3 bases are TGCGCCAGCAGCCAAGTAGTAGGACTAGCCGGCCGGGAGCTGTTTTTT. Translation: CASSQVVGLAGRELFF. The chain recombines TRBV4-1 with TRBJ2-2; TRBD2 matches at 8 bases. Trimming cost V 1 base and J 9 bases; bases outside gene matches: 10. The CDR3 consists of 16 residues. From germline, CDR1 is MGHRA and CDR2 YSYEKL.